This T cell receptor beta chain was recovered during a study of cytotoxic CD8 clonotypes in ibrutinib-treated CLL. Whole-study context: Following treatment for a median approximately 12 months, range 6 to 36, response samples were then taken. Study outcomes and limitations: Clonality went up at ibrutinib response and then declined back toward baseline at progression.

The V segment lost 5 bases and the J segment 2 bases; nucleotides outside the gene matches: 3. This CDR3 is built from 15 residues. Germline V lookup: CDR1 SGHNT, CDR2 YENEEA. Note on this clone: Its antigen is unidentified.

TCR beta libraries used 1.5 to 2.5 micrograms of genomic DNA from cryopreserved PBMCs. The method was immunoSEQ multiplex PCR; TCRdb's version includes in-frame clones alone and lacks a portion of them. The data show some 130,000 clones, more than 85% seen once. This clonotype originated in a human donor with chronic lymphocytic leukemia. Specimen: PBMCs, collected after 12 months of ibrutinib treatment. The chain links TRBV11-3 to TRBJ2-3; TRBD2 agrees at 11 bases. In DNA form, the CDR3 reads TGTGCCAGCAGCCGGGGACTAGCGGTCACAGATACGCAGTATTTT. Its translation: CASSRGLAVTDTQYF. The variable domain in full, completed from reference TRBV11-3 and TRBJ2-3, reads EAGVVQSPRYKIIEKKQPVAFWCNPISGHNTLYWYLQNLGQGPELLIRYENEEAVDDSQLPKDRFSAERLKGVDSTLKIQPAELGDSAVYLCASSRGLAVTDTQYFGPGTRLTVL.